This entry is about one TCR beta chain. Its antigen specificity is not known. CDR1 SGHTA and CDR2 FQGTGA were looked up in the germline V gene. Its CDR3 holds 13 amino acids, cysteine through phenylalanine. The protein alone is recorded here. The sample is drawn from a study of synovial regulatory T cells in juvenile arthritis (dated by TCRdb to between 2015 and 2017). As for the study more broadly: Among sequenced patients, a few were therapy-naive, one received methotrexate plus infliximab, 6 or 7 received methotrexate, and one had no treatment information. TCR repertoire comparisons included Treg and Teff subsets from under 14 JIA patients with active disease. Effector T cell subsets from the study cohort were also sequenced for comparisons, but the Treg dataset by itself includes only blood Treg cells and synovial fluid Treg cells. The study compared the TCRbeta CDR3 repertoires of blood iaTreg cells, other blood Treg cells and synovial fluid Treg cells taken from matched patient samples.

Summary of the overall study and its limitations: More CDR3 sequences were shared by synovial Treg cells with iaTreg cells than with other blood Treg cells, and a closer relation was confirmed by Chao-Jaccard similarity. Compared with other blood Treg cells, blood iaTreg cells had lower TCR diversity, a finding consistent with antigen-driven expansion. iaTreg TCR repertoires were largely private across patients and partially overlapped with synovial Teff and blood CPL repertoires.

Library preparation was by the immunoSEQ multiplex PCR assay. Adaptive Biotechnologies carried out the TCRbeta CDR3 sequencing. The published analysis was carried out like this. Repertoire similarity used the Chao-modified Jaccard index and median clonotype overlap from 200 random subsamples at equal sample size. The similarity analyses were based on either productive nucleotide sequences or amino acid sequences translated in silico. Hierarchical clustering with single linkage and t-SNE based on Chao-modified Jaccard distances were used to compare repertoires. Repertoire diversity was quantified with the Renyi index, after sample size normalisation, across a range of alpha values. Not all clones reach the TCRdb copy of this immuneACCESS table, which keeps in-frame sequences only. Checked studies attribute under half of the gap to unresolved V genes and leave the rest unexplained. V, J and clone size are taken as reported in that table, and D and trimming were inferred from the DNA itself. The sample table on file contains around 10,000 clones. The leading ten clones occupy about 0.74% of the sample.

TCR repertoire donors were around eleven juvenile idiopathic arthritis patients with active disease who had not reached inactive disease, 3 polyarticular and 8 oligoarticular. The TCR-sequenced patients had a median age of about 12 years (range 2.4-22.9) and median disease duration of around 7 years (range 0.2-19.1). Samples for TCR repertoire analysis were collected at two centres in Italy. Peripheral blood mononuclear cells were separated using a Histopaque-1077 density gradient and frozen in about 90% FCS with approximately 10% DMSO. The sequenced material came from Treg cells from blood. The meaning of the sample's cell subset or site label: remaining (HLA-DR-negative) circulating blood Treg cells. The sequence was obtained from a donor aged 2-35 years with juvenile idiopathic arthritis. The rearrangement combines TRBV7-3 with TRBJ2-1; the D call of TRBD2 rests on TCRdb alone, since no DNA is present to check it. Here the CDR3 is given as CASRLDLDNEQFF.